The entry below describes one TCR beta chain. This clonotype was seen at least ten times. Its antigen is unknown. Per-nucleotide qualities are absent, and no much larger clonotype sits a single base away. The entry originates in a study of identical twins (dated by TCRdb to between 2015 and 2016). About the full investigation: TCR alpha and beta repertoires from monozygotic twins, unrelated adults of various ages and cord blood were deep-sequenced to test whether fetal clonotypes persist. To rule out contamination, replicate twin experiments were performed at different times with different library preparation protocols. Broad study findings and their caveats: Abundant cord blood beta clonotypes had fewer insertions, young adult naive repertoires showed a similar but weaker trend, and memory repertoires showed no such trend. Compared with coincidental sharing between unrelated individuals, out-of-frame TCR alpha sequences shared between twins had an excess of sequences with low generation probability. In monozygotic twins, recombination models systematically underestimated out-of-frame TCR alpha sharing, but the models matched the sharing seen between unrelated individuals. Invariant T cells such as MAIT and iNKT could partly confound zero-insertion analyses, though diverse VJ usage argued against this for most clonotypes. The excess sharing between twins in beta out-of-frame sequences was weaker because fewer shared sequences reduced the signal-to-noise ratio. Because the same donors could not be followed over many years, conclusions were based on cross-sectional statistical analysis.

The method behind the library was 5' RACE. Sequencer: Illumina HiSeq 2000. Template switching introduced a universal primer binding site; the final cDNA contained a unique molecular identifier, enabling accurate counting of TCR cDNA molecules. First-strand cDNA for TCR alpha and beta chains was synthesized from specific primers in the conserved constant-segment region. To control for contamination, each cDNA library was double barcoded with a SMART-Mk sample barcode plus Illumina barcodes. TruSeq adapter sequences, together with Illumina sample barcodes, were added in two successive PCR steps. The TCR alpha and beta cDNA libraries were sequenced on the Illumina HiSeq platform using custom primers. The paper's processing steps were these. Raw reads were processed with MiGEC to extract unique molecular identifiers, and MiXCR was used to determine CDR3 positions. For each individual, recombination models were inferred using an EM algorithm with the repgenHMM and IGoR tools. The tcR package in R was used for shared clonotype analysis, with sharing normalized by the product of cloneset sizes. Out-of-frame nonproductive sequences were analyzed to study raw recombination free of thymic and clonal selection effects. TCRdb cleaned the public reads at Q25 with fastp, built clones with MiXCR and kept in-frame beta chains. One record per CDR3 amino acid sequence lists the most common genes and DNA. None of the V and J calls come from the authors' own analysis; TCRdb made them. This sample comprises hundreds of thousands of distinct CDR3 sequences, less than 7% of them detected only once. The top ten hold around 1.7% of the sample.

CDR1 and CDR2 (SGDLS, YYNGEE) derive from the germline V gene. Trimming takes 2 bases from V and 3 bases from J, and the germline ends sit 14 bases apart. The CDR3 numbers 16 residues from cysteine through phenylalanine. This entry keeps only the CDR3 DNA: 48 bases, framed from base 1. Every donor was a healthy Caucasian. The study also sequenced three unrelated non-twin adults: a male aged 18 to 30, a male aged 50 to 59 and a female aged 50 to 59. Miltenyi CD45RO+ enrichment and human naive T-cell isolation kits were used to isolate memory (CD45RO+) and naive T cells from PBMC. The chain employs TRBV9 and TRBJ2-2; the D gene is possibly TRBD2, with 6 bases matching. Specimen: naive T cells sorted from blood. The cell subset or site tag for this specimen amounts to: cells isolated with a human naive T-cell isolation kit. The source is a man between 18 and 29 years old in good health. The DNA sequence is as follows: TGTGCCAGCAGCGTGAGGAGGGTTGCACACACCGGGGAGCTGTTTTTT. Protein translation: CASSVRRVAHTGELFF.